This T cell receptor (beta chain) is drawn from a study of siplizumab effects on memory and regulatory T cells. Clones were sequenced by immunoSEQ multiplex PCR, and TCRdb holds only the in-frame ones, with some missing. In the table there are tens of thousands of clones, over 95% of which are singletons. A note on this clone: The antigen remains unidentified.

V was clipped by 2 bases and J by 6 bases, with 10 bases between them. This CDR3 region has 14 residues. CDR1 is MNHEY and CDR2 is SVGAGI in the germline V gene. Study-wide results and limits: Naive versus memory phenotype went unassigned for roughly 75-95% of proliferating CD4+ or CD8+ clones.

Input material: naive CD8+ T cells sorted from blood. The J gene is TRBJ2-2, the V gene TRBV6-5, with D unresolved. The TCR was taken from a human donor in good health. Written as DNA, the CDR3 is TGTGCCAGCAGTTACGGGGATGAGTCCGGGGAGCTGTTTTTT. Translated: CASSYGDESGELFF.